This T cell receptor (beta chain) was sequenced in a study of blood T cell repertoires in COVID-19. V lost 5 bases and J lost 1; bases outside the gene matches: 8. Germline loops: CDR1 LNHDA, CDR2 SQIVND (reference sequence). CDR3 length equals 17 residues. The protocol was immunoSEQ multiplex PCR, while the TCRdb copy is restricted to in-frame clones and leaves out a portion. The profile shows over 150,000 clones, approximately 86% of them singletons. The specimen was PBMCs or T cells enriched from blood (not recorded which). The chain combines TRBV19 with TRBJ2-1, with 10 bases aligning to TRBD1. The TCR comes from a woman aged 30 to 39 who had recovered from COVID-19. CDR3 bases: TGTGCCAGTAGTCTGTCGGCGGACAGGGGGTCCTACAATGAGCAGTTCTTC. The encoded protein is CASSLSADRGSYNEQFF.